The clone carrying this T cell receptor (beta chain) was found once. Treatment meaning: 15 to 20 received Ad26.COV2.S at low or high dose, single or two shots; roughly five received placebo; per-sample allocation not given. Sampling occurred on day 63 after the first vaccine or placebo injection. The sample is drawn from a study of Ad26.COV2.S vaccination and SARS-CoV-2 variants. Across the whole study: Donor was assigned to the Ad26.COV2.S arm of trial COV1001.

Clones were sequenced by immunoSEQ multiplex PCR, and TCRdb holds only the in-frame ones, with some missing. The sample lists some 290,000 clones; roughly 80% were seen once. This CDR3 is built from 13 residues. The V end lost 6 bases, the J end lost 5 bases, and 13 bases lay between the germline ends. The germline V gene encodes CDR1 MNHEY and CDR2 SMNVEV (reference sequence). This clonotype was obtained from a person between 18 and 60 years old who received the Ad26.COV2.S COVID-19 vaccine or a placebo. Here the sequenced sample was peripheral blood, taken in a trial of Ad26.COV2.S vaccine versus placebo. The chain combines TRBV27 with TRBJ2-5; D ambiguous. The CDR3 region is CASSPRQRETQYF. CDR3 bases: TGTGCCAGCAGCCCCCGGCAGAGGGAGACCCAGTACTTC.